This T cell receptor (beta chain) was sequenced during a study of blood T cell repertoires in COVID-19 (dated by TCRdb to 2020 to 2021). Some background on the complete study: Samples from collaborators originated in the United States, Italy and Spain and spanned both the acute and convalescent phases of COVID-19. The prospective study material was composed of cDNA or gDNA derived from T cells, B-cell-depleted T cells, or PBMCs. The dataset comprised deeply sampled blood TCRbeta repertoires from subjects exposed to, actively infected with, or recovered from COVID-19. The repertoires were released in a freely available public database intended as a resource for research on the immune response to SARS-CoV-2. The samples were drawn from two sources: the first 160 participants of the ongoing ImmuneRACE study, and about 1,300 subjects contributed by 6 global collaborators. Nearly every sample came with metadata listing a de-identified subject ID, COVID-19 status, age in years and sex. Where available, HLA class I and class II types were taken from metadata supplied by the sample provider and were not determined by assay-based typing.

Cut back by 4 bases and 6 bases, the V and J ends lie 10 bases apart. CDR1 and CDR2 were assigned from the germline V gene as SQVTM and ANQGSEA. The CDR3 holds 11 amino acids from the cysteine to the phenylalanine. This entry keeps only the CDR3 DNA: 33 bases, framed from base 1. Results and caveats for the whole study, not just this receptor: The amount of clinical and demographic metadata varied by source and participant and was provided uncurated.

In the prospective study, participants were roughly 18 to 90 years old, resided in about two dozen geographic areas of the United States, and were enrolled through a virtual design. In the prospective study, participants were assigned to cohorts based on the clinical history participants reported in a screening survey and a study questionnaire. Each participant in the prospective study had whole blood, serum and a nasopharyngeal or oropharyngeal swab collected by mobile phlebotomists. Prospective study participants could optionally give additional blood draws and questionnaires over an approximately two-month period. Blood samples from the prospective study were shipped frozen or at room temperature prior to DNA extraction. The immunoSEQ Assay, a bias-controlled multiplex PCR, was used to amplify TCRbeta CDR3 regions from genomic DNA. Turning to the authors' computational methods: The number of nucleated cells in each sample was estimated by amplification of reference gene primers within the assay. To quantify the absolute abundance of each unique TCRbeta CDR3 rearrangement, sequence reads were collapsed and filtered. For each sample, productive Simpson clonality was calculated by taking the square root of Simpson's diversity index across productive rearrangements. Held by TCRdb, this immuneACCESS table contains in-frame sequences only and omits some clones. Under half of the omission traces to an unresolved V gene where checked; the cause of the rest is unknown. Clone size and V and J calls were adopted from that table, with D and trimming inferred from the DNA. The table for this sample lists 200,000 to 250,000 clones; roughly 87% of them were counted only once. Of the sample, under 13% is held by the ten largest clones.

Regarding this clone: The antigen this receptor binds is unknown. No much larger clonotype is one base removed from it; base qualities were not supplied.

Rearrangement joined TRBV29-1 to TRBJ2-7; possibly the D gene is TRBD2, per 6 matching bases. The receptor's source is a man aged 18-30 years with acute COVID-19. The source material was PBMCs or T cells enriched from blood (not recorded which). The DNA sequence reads TGCAGCGTTGGCCAGGGAGGCGAGCAGTACTTC. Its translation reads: CSVGQGGEQYF.